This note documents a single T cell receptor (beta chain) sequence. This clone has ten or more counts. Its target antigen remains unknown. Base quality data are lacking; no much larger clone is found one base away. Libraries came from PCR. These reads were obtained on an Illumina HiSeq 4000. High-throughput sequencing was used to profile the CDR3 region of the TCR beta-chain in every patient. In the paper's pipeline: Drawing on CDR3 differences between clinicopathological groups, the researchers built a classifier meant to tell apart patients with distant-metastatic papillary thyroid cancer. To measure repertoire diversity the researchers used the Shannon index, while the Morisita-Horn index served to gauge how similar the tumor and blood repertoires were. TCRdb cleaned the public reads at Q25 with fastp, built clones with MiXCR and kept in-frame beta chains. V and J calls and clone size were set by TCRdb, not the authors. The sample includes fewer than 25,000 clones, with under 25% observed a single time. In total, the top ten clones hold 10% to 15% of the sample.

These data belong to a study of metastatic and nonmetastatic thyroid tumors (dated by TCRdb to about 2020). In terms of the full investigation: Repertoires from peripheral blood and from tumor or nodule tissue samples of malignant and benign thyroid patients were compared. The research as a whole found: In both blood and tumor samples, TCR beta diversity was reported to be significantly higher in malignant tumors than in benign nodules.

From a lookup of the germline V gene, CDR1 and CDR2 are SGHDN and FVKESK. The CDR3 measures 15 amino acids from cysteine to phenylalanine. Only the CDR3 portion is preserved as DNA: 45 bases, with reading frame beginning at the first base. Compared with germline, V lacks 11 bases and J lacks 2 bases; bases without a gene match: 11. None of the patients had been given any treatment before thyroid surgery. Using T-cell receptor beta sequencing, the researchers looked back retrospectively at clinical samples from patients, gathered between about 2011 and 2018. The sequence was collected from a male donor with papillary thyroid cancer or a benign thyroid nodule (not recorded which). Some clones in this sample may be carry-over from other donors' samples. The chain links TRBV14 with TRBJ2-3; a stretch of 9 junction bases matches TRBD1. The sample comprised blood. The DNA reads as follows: TGTGCCGTTGGGGACAGGGAGATTTTCACAGATACGCAGTATTTT. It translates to CAVGDREIFTDTQYF.